The sequence of this TCR beta chain was determined in a study of T cells in Graves' hyperthyroidism and ophthalmopathy. Study-level results: For ophthalmopathy, model prediction preceded onset by a median around six months.

This clonotype occurred a few times. Its cognate antigen is unknown. The source material, RNA transcripts, was used to amplify TCR beta CDR3 regions. RT-PCR in the first round (using the HTBI primer set) targeted the TCR CDR3. A single record per CDR3 protein comes from TCRdb applying MiXCR to the multiplex PCR reads. The table records about 420,000 distinct CDR3 sequences, around a sixth of them present only once. The study defined stable Graves' hyperthyroidism as no ophthalmopathy progression within 18 months. Newly diagnosed patients aged 18 to 65 had hyperthyroidism of under 2 months' duration. Based on clinical symptoms, serum thyroxine and TRAb, thyroid ultrasound and orbital computed tomography, diagnoses were reached. Germline values: CDR1 SGHTA, CDR2 FQGTGA. The CDR3 has 15 amino acids. The V and J ends lost 2 bases and 0 bases respectively, with 8 bases between them.

The V call is TRBV7-3, the J call TRBJ2-1; no firm D call. The sample consisted of blood. The clonotype was recovered from a young woman with Graves' hyperthyroidism. The CDR3 bases are TGTGCCAGCAGCTTAGGGGTTGGCTCCTACAATGAGCAGTTCTTC. It is translated as CASSLGVGSYNEQFF.